Listed below are T cell receptor beta chains from one sample, sequenced in a study of CD8 T cells in ankylosing spondylitis. TCRdb called the 5' RACE reads again in MiXCR, with one record for every CDR3 protein. The table has 200,000 to 250,000 distinct CDR3 sequences, roughly a tenth seen once; the top ten hold over 20%. The source material was blood, either unsorted or a sorted T cell fraction (not recorded which). Every receptor here comes from a male donor with ankylosing spondylitis or in good health (not recorded which). The CDR3 runs from the conserved cysteine through the conserved F or W. The D gene is left open where the match is weak. Rows give clone size only sometimes, using once, few, many, or a class for an expanded clone.

d_call j_call v_call clone_size cdr3_nt cdr3_aa
- TRBJ2-3 TRBV9 many TGTGCCAGCAGCTCGGAGCGGGCAGATACGCAGTATTTT CASSSERADTQYF
TRBD1 TRBJ2-2 TRBV5-1 many TGCGCCAGCAGCCGGGACAGCCGAAACACCGGGGAGCTGTTTTTT CASSRDSRNTGELFF
- TRBJ1-4 TRBV20-1 many TGCAGTGCTCCGGCAGGAAATGAAAAACTGTTTTTT CSAPAGNEKLFF
TRBD2 TRBJ2-1 TRBV28 - TGTGCCACAGCACTAAGCGGGGGTTACAATGAGCAGTTCTTC CATALSGGYNEQFF
- TRBJ2-3 TRBV20-1 few TGCAGTGCTAGGGGATACACAGATACGCAGTATTTT CSARGYTDTQYF
TRBD2 TRBJ2-3 TRBV28 many TGTGCCAGCAGTCCCCCGGGTAGCGGGGGTGCCACAGATACGCAGTATTTT CASSPPGSGGATDTQYF
- TRBJ2-1 TRBV7-2 few TGTGCCAGCAGCCCGGACCCGAGAGCGAGGCAGTTCTTC CASSPDPRARQFF
- TRBJ1-1 TRBV9 many TGTGCCAGCAGCCTTGGACACGAGAACACTGAAGCTTTCTTT CASSLGHENTEAFF
TRBD1 TRBJ1-3 TRBV7-6 many TGTGCCAGCAGCTTAGCCCAGGGGGCTTACACCATATATTTT CASSLAQGAYTIYF
- TRBJ2-1 TRBV20-1 few TGCAGTGCTAGCCGGGGTAACGAGAATGAGCAGTTCTTC CSASRGNENEQFF
TRBD1 TRBJ2-7 TRBV5-1 few TGCGCCAGCAGCAATCAGGGGGCTAACGAGCAGTACTTC CASSNQGANEQYF
TRBD1 TRBJ2-1 TRBV12-3/TRBV12-4 few TGTGCCAGCAGGACACAGGGGGGCGAGCAGTTCTTC CASRTQGGEQFF
- TRBJ1-1 TRBV5-1 many TGCGCCAGCAGCTTGGTTATCGGGAGAACTGAAGCTTTCTTT CASSLVIGRTEAFF
TRBD1 TRBJ2-2 TRBV7-3 - TGTGCCAGCAGCCCCGACAGGGAGCCCGGGGAGCTGTTTTTT CASSPDREPGELFF
- TRBJ2-3 TRBV5-1 - TGCGCCAGCAGCTTGGGATCAAACGCCCTTACAGATACGCAGTATTTT CASSLGSNALTDTQYF
- TRBJ1-3 TRBV6-5 few TGTGCCAGCAGTTCCCCAGGGTTAAACACCATATATTTT CASSSPGLNTIYF
- TRBJ2-7 TRBV5-8 many TGTGCCAGCAGCCCCTCGACAGGAATCTACGAGCAGTACTTC CASSPSTGIYEQYF
- TRBJ2-3 TRBV20-1 many TGCAGTGCTGATTCCGGGGGAGATGCAGATACGCAGTATTTT CSADSGGDADTQYF
- TRBJ1-3 TRBV7-2 - TGTGCCAGCAGCTTAGCCTCCGGGCTCTCTGGAAACACCATATATTTT CASSLASGLSGNTIYF
- TRBJ2-2 TRBV4-2 many TGTGCCAGCAGCCCCCCGGGCCTGTTGTCCACCGGGGAGCTGTTTTTT CASSPPGLLSTGELFF
TRBD1 TRBJ1-4 TRBV7-2 many TGTGCCAGCAGCTTCCAGCCCCAGGGGGCAGGGGAAAAACTGTTTTTT CASSFQPQGAGEKLFF
- TRBJ1-5 TRBV7-9 many TGTGCCAGCAGCTTAAGGGATGTCAATCAGCCCCAGCATTTT CASSLRDVNQPQHF
- TRBJ2-1 TRBV19 - TGTGCCAGTAGTATTGAGGCAGACTCATACAATGAGCAGTTCTTC CASSIEADSYNEQFF
- TRBJ2-3 TRBV5-5 many TGTGCCAGCAGCTTAACCCGGGTCACAGATACGCAGTATTTT CASSLTRVTDTQYF
- TRBJ2-3 TRBV6-5 many TGTGCCAGCACAGGGGGCACAGATACGCAGTATTTT CASTGGTDTQYF
- TRBJ2-2 TRBV25-1 - TGTGCCAGCGCTACTAGCCGGTACACCGGGGAGCTGTTTTTT CASATSRYTGELFF
- TRBJ2-1 TRBV18 few TGTGCCAGCTCACCTCCCGCCAAAGGCTACAATGAGCAGTTCTTC CASSPPAKGYNEQFF
- TRBJ1-4 TRBV12-3/TRBV12-4 many TGTGCCAGCATCGCAGGTGGAGACCGCAGGGAAAAACTGTTTTTT CASIAGGDRREKLFF
TRBD1 TRBJ1-4 TRBV7-2 few TGTGCCAGCAGCCCAGGGAGGACAGGGAACTTGGTTGAAAAACTGTTTTTT CASSPGRTGNLVEKLFF
- TRBJ2-5 TRBV5-1 few TGCGCCAGCAGCGGGGAACTAGGACGAGAGACCCAGTACTTC CASSGELGRETQYF
- TRBJ2-7 TRBV20-1 many TGCAGTGCGGCCGTCCCCTCCTACGAGCAGTACTTC CSAAVPSYEQYF
- TRBJ2-5 TRBV29-1 few TGCAGCGTTGATGAACAGGGCAAAGAGACCCAGTACTTC CSVDEQGKETQYF
TRBD1 TRBJ1-6 TRBV5-1 many TGCGCCAGCAGCCGGGACAGGGGTTGGGATTCACCCCTCCACTTT CASSRDRGWDSPLHF
- TRBJ1-2 TRBV5-5 many TGTGCCAGCACCTCTTCACTTATGGGAGCTAACTATGGCTACACCTTC CASTSSLMGANYGYTF
- TRBJ1-2 TRBV7-9 - TGTGCCAGCAGCCTCTACGGACATTCCGGCACCTTC CASSLYGHSGTF